This T cell receptor beta chain was identified during a study of T-cell memory formation after mild COVID-19. Overall study context: Clusters of TCRs were largely donor specific.

The V segment lost 6 bases and the J segment 3 bases; nucleotides outside the gene matches: 7. The germline V gene has CDR1 MNHEY and CDR2 SVGEGT. The CDR3 runs to 15 residues. TCRdb re-called the 5' RACE reads with MiXCR, one entry per CDR3 protein. Seen here are about 210,000 distinct CDR3 sequences, approximately 30% observed once, and the top ten hold over 9.5%. This clonotype was obtained from an adult woman who had mild COVID-19 (a few samples of this study predate the infection). Cell type and time point are not known. The chain uses TRBV6-2 or TRBV6-3 and TRBJ1-5; TRBD1 agrees at 8 bases. The sample was PBMCs or a T cell subset sorted from them (not recorded which). The CDR3 DNA is TGTGCCAGCAGACTCGGACAGGGCTACAATCAGCCCCAGCATTTT. It encodes CASRLGQGYNQPQHF.